The 21 T cell receptor beta chains below all came from one sample that was sequenced in a study of identical twins. TCRdb independently ran MiXCR on the 5' RACE reads; one entry per CDR3 protein. The profile shows 650,000 to 750,000 distinct CDR3 sequences, approximately 21% of them singletons. This sample was also put to use in a study of T cells expressing NK-cell markers.

Sequenced sample: PBMCs. All receptors come from a young woman in good health.

The chain links TRBV6-4 to TRBJ2-1, with 9 bases matching TRBD1. Germline V gives CDR1 MRHNA, CDR2 SNTAGT. The CDR3 length is 16 residues. The V and J ends lost 6 bases and 8 bases, in that order; junction bases with no gene match: 14. The CDR3 coding sequence is TGTGCCAGCAGGGGGACACGACAGGGGGTCCGGGATGAGCAGTTCTTC. Protein: CASRGTRQGVRDEQFF.

The chain is built from TRBV2 and TRBJ2-5; TRBD2 agrees at 14 bases. The germline V gene encodes CDR1 SNHLY and CDR2 FYNNEI. With 6 bases clipped from V and 5 bases from J, the junction kept 2 bases outside the gene matches. The CDR3 covers 14 residues. DNA for the CDR3: TGTGCCAGCAGGCGGACTAGCGGGGGGGAGACCCAGTACTTC. Its protein is CASRRTSGGETQYF.

This sequence joins TRBV9 and TRBJ2-1; D not certain. CDR3 length: 12 residues. V lost 5 bases to trimming and J lost 10 bases, with 13 bases between them. Germline V gene data show CDR1 as SGDLS and CDR2 as YYNGEE. The chain's CDR3 is CASRPLNEEQFF. The CDR3 region has the DNA TGTGCCAGCAGACCCCTGAATGAGGAGCAGTTCTTC.

In this sample, this clonotype turned up many times. The V and J genes are TRBV12-3 or TRBV12-4 and TRBJ1-2; D is undetermined. V was shortened by 5 bases and J by 5 bases, with 9 bases between the two germline ends. The CDR3 length is 12 residues. This chain's CDR3 is CASSHDPYGYTF. The CDR3 bases are TGTGCCAGCAGTCATGATCCGTATGGCTACACCTTC.

The chain links TRBV10-3 to TRBJ1-2, with 7 bases that match TRBD1. Germline V gene sequence: CDR1 ENHRY, CDR2 SYGVKD. V was pared by 3 bases and J by 4 bases, with 2 bases of the junction left unmatched. The CDR3 consists of 13 residues. The DNA for the CDR3 is TGTGCCATCAGTGAAAGGGACAGCTATGGCTACACCTTC. This sequence encodes CAISERDSYGYTF.

This clonotype was seen more than once but under ten times. The chain links TRBV6-5 to TRBJ2-7, with D perhaps given as TRBD1 or TRBD2 (5 bases each). Trimming pared 2 bases from V and 5 bases from J, leaving 16 bases between. Germline-derived CDR1 and CDR2 are MNHEY and SVGAGI. This CDR3 spans 15 amino acids. In DNA, the CDR3 is TGTGCCAGCAGTTACGTTGGTCTAGCAGGGAACGAGCAGTACTTC. Translation gives CASSYVGLAGNEQYF.

The rearrangement uses TRBV5-5 and TRBJ2-1; the D gene is possibly TRBD2 (5 bases). The CDR3 has 13 amino acids. Germline V CDR1 and CDR2: SGHKS, YYEKEE (reference sequence). Trimming stripped 3 bases from V and 7 bases from J, with 11 bases between. DNA of the CDR3: TGTGCCAGCAGCTGGAGAGACTATAATGAGCAGTTCTTC. This codes for CASSWRDYNEQFF.

The chain employs TRBV7-9 and TRBJ1-2; the match to TRBD1 covers 12 bases. V was clipped by 7 bases and J by 7 bases; unmatched bases: 7. CDR1 is SEHNR and CDR2 is FQNEAQ in the germline V gene (reference sequence). CDR3 length: 14 amino acids. The CDR3 reads CASNLGTGGSGYTF. CDR3 sequence (DNA): TGTGCCAGCAACCTTGGGACAGGGGGCTCTGGCTACACCTTC.

This chain connects TRBV30 to TRBJ2-5; 7 bases fit TRBD2. This CDR3 has 15 residues. CDR1 and CDR2 from the germline V gene are GTSNPN and SVGIG (reference sequence). V was clipped by 1 base and J by 5 bases; unmatched bases: 10. The CDR3 DNA is TGTGCCTGGAGTGCCGGACTAGTCAAGGTGGAGACCCAGTACTTC. This encodes CAWSAGLVKVETQYF.

This clonotype came up a few times. This chain uses TRBV12-3 or TRBV12-4 with TRBJ2-1; a weak D match, TRBD2 (6 bases). Trimming took 6 bases from V and 4 from J, leaving 16 bases between them. The CDR3 covers 15 residues. As DNA, the CDR3 is TGTGCCAGCAGACTGGGGCTAGCGCGTTACAATGAGCAGTTCTTC. Translating it yields CASRLGLARYNEQFF.

This clonotype came up a few times. The genes are TRBV29-1 and TRBJ2-7; the D is unclear. The CDR3 is 13 amino acids. The ends were cut back, 5 bases at V and 0 bases at J, with 11 bases in the middle. Looked up from germline, CDR1 is SQVTM and CDR2 is ANQGSEA. The CDR3 loop is CSVRRSSSYEQYF. The CDR3 coding sequence is TGCAGCGTTAGGCGGTCTAGCTCCTACGAGCAGTACTTC.

V is TRBV3-1 and J is TRBJ2-3, with 10 bases aligning to TRBD2. The CDR3 spans 16 residues. Germline V gene data show CDR1 as LGHDT and CDR2 as YNNKEL (reference sequence). J gave up 2 bases and V 0 bases, and 2 bases lay outside the gene matches. The CDR3 region has the DNA TGTGCCAGCAGCCAAGAAGCGGGGGGGCTCACAGATACGCAGTATTTT. Protein: CASSQEAGGLTDTQYF.

This clonotype came up a few times. The chain is built from TRBV29-1 and TRBJ2-1; 9 nucleotides align to TRBD1. Looked up from germline, CDR1 is SQVTM and CDR2 is ANQGSEA. The trim removed 7 bases at V and 7 bases at J, leaving 14 bases unmatched. The CDR3 extends over 15 amino acids. The CDR3 loop reads CSGGTGTGNSNEQFF. DNA for the CDR3: TGCAGCGGGGGAACAGGGACAGGGAATTCGAATGAGCAGTTCTTC.

This clonotype was seen a few times. The chain is built from TRBV7-2 and TRBJ1-5, with D perhaps TRBD1 (6 bases). V gave up 5 bases and J gave up 0 bases, with 17 bases separating them. In germline, CDR1 is SGHTA, CDR2 FQGNSA. CDR3 size: 17 residues. The CDR3: CASSLVGTPYSNQPQHF. Written as DNA, the CDR3 is TGTGCCAGCAGCCTAGTGGGGACACCCTATAGCAATCAGCCCCAGCATTTT.

The sample holds many counts of this clonotype. This chain links TRBV7-9 with TRBJ1-1; D gene uncertain. This CDR3 is built from 15 residues. V lost 5 bases and J lost 5, with 18 bases in between. CDR1 and CDR2 from the germline V gene are SEHNR and FQNEAQ (reference sequence). The CDR3 coding sequence is TGTGCCAGCAGCGCCCTTGCCCCCCCCGGGACTGAAGCTTTCTTT. Its translation is CASSALAPPGTEAFF.

This clonotype appeared many times. This chain uses TRBV12-3 or TRBV12-4 with TRBJ1-1; possibly TRBD1 for D (5 bases). The CDR3 length is 13 residues. Trimming shortened V by 4 bases and J by 1 base, and 7 bases separated the two germline ends. DNA for the CDR3: TGTGCCAGCAGTTGGGGCGGGAACACTGAAGCTTTCTTT. Amino acid sequence: CASSWGGNTEAFF.

The chain employs TRBV3-1 and TRBJ2-5, with D hard to call. This CDR3 is 18 amino acids long. Looked up from germline, CDR1 is LGHDT and CDR2 is YNNKEL (reference sequence). Trimming took 4 bases from V and 5 from J, leaving 26 bases between them. CDR3 region: CASSRSLGSDGHGETQYF. The CDR3 DNA follows: TGTGCCAGCAGCCGATCCTTAGGCAGCGACGGCCATGGGGAGACCCAGTACTTC.

The chain links TRBV5-1 to TRBJ2-6; D ambiguous. Germline V gene sequence: CDR1 SGHRS, CDR2 YFSETQ. CDR3 length: 15 amino acids. V shed 7 bases and J shed 12 bases, with 23 bases lying between them. CDR3 DNA sequence: TGCGCCAGCTGGCTCCCCCCTACGATTGTCGTCGTCCTGACTTTC. This encodes CASWLPPTIVVVLTF.

This clonotype was picked up a small number of times. CDR3 sequence (DNA): TGTGCCATCATGGGAGATACGCAGTATTTT. It encodes CAIMGDTQYF. This rearrangement joins TRBV10-3 to TRBJ2-3; D not certain. This CDR3 is 10 amino acids long. Between the trimmed V and J ends, which lost 7 bases and 5 bases, there was a span of 4 bases. Germline V gives CDR1 ENHRY, CDR2 SYGVKD.

The rearrangement links TRBV25-1 to TRBJ1-1; D not resolved. There are 13 residues in the CDR3. Germline assignment: CDR1 MGHDK and CDR2 SYGVNS. The germline V and J ends were trimmed by 5 bases and 4 bases, with 11 bases remaining between them. DNA for the CDR3: TGTGCCAGCAGTTTCAAGTGGATCACTGAAGCTTTCTTT. Encoded protein: CASSFKWITEAFF.

The rearrangement links TRBV7-2 to TRBJ2-7; no definite D call. The germline V and J ends were trimmed by 1 base and 2 bases, with 12 bases remaining between them. The CDR3 is 15 amino acids. Germline CDR1 SGHTA, CDR2 FQGNSA. The CDR3 DNA reads as TGTGCCAGCAGCTTAGATTACGGGCGCACCTACGAGCAGTACTTC. This codes for CASSLDYGRTYEQYF. Variable domain in full (rest from reference TRBV7-2 and TRBJ2-7): GAGVSQSPSNKVTEKGKDVELRCDPISGHTALYWYRQSLGQGLEFLIYFQGNSAPDKSGLPSDRFSAERTGGSVSTLTIQRTQQEDSAVYLCASSLDYGRTYEQYFGPGTRLTVT.